This TCR beta chain was profiled in a study of T cells in Graves' hyperthyroidism and ophthalmopathy. This clonotype was picked up a small number of times. V dropped 7 bases and J dropped 6 bases, with 12 bases sitting between them. In germline, CDR1 is LGHNT, CDR2 FRNRAP. The CDR3 is made up of 13 amino acids. RNA transcripts served as the template for amplifying TCR beta CDR3 regions. An initial round of RT-PCR targeting the TCR CDR3 relied on the HTBI primer set. TCRdb ran MiXCR on the multiplex PCR reads and lists one entry per CDR3 protein. Of about 600,000 distinct CDR3 sequences in the sample, more than 15% were seen once.

This receptor was obtained from a woman in her thirties or forties with Graves' ophthalmopathy. This rearrangement joins TRBV12-5 to TRBJ2-2; D is tentatively TRBD1 or TRBD2 (5 bases each). What was sequenced was blood. The CDR3 loop reads CASAWGPPGELFF. The DNA of the CDR3 is TGTGCTAGTGCTTGGGGACCACCCGGGGAGCTGTTTTTT.